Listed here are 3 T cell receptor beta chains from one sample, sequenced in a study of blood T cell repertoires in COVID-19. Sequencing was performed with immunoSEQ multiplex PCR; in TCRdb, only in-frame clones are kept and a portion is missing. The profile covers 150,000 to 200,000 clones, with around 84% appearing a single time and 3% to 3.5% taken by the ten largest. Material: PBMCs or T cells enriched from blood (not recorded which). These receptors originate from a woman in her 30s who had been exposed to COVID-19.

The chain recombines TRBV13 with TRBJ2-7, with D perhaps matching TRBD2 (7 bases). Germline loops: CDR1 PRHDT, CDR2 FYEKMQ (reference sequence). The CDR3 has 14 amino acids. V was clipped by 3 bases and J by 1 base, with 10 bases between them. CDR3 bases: TGTGCCAGCAGCTTTGGGGGGGCGTCCTACGAGCAGTACTTC. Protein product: CASSFGGASYEQYF.

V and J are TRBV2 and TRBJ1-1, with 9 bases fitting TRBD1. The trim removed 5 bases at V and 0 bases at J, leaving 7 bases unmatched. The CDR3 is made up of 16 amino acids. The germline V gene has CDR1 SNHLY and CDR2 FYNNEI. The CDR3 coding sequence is TGTGCCAGCAGTCGGACAGGGGTTCCTATGAACACTGAAGCTTTCTTT. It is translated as CASSRTGVPMNTEAFF.

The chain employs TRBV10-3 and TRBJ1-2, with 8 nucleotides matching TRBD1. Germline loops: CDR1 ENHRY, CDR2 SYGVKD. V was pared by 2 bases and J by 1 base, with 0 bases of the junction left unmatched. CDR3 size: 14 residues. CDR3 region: CAISETGGNYGYTF. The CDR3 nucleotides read TGTGCCATCAGTGAGACAGGGGGTAACTATGGCTACACCTTC.